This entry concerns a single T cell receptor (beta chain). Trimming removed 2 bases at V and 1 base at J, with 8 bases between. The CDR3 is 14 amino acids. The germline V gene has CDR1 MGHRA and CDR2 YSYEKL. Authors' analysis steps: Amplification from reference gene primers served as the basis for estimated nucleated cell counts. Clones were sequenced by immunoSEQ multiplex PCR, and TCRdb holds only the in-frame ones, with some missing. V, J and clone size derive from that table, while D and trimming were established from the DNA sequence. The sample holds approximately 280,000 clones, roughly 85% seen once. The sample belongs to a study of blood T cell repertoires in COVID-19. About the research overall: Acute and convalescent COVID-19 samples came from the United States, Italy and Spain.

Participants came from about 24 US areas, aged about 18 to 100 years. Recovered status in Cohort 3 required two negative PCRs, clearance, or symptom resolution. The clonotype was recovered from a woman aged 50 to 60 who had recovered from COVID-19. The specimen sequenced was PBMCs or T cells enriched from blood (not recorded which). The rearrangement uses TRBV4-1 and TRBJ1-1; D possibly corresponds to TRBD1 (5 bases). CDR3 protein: CASSQSTGNTEAFF. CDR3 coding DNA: TGCGCCAGCAGCCAAAGTACAGGGAACACTGAAGCTTTCTTT.